This T cell receptor (beta chain) derives from a study of T cell changes during pregnancy in multiple sclerosis (dated by TCRdb to the late 2010s). For the study in its entirety: The study looked at changes in the T cell repertoire across pregnancy in women with multiple sclerosis.

Libraries were prepared through the immunoSEQ multiplex PCR assay. The source is immuneACCESS, and TCRdb retained only in-frame sequences with V and J called. Part of the clones is not carried over; for the studies checked, unresolved V genes explain less than half of this, and the remainder is unexplained. A total of under 70,000 clones appear in this sample, roughly nine tenths of them only once. In total, the top ten clones hold about 0.76% of the sample. Based on the germline V gene, the CDR1 and CDR2 sequences are KGHSH and LQKENI. The cysteine opens and the phenylalanine closes a CDR3 of 14 amino acids. Only the CDR3 portion is preserved as DNA: 42 bases, with reading frame beginning at the first base. The germline ends are 10 bases apart after V is trimmed by 2 bases and J by 8 bases. To note about this clone: No cognate antigen has been identified for it. Within one base of it there is no much larger clone, and no base qualities were kept.

This material consisted of CD4+ T cells from peripheral blood mononuclear cells, taken in the first trimester of pregnancy. The TCR was taken from a female donor with multiple sclerosis, enrolled in a pregnancy study. This receptor chain uses TRBV18 and TRBJ1-6; TRBD1 is possibly the D segment (6 matching bases). The CDR3 here reads CASSPTEGDSPLHF. Read as DNA, the sequence is TGTGCCAGCTCACCAACAGAGGGGGATTCACCCCTCCACTTT.